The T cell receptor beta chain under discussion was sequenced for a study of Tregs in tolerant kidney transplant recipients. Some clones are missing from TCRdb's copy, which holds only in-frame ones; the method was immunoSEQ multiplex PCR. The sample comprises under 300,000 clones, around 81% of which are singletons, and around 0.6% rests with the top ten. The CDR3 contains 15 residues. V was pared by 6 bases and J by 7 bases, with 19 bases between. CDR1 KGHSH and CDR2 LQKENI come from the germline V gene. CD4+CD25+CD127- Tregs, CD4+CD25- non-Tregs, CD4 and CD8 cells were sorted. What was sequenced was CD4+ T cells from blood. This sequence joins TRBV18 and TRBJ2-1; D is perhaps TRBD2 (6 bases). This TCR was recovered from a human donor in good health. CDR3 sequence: CASSPGLEARNEQFF. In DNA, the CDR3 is TGTGCCAGCTCTCCGGGACTCGAAGCTAGGAATGAGCAGTTCTTC.